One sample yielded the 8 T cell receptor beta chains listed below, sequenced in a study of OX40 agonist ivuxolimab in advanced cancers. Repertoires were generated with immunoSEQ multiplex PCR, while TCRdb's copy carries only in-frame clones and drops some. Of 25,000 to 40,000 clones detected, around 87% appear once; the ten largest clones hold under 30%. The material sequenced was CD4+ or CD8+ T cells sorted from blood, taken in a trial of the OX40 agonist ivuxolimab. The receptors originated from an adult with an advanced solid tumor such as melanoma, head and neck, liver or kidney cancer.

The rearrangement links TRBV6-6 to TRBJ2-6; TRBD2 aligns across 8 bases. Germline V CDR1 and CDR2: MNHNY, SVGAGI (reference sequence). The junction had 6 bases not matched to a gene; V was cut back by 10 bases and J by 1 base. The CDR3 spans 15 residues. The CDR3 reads CATGGGPSGANVLTF. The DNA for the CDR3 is TGTGCCACCGGGGGGGGGCCGTCTGGGGCCAACGTCCTGACTTTC.

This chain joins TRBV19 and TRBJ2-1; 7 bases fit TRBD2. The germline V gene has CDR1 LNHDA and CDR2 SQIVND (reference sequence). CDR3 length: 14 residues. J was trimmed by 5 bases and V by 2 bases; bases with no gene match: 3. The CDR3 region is CASSISGVDNEQFF. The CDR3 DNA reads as TGTGCCAGTAGTATAAGCGGGGTAGACAATGAGCAGTTCTTC. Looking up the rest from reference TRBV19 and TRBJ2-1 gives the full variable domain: DGGITQSPKYLFRKEGQNVTLSCEQNLNHDAMYWYRQDPGQGLRLIYYSQIVNDFQKGDIAEGYSVSREKKESFPLTVTSAQKNPTAFYLCASSISGVDNEQFFGPGTRLTVL.

The CDR3 region is CASSYVAGPSEKLFF. The CDR3 bases are TGTGCCAGCAGTTACGTCGCAGGGCCCTCTGAAAAACTGTTTTTT. The chain has TRBV6-5 and TRBJ1-4; TRBD1 might be the D (5 bases). Germline values: CDR1 MNHEY, CDR2 SVGAGI. There are 15 residues in the CDR3. V lost 2 bases and J 7 bases, leaving 14 bases between the germline ends.

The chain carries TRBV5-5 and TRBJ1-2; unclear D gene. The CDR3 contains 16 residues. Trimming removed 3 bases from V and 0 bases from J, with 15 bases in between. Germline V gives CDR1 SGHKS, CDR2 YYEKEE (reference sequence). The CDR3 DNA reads TGTGCCAGCAGCTCCTCGCAGGCCCCCCCTAACTATGGCTACACCTTC. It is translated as CASSSSQAPPNYGYTF.

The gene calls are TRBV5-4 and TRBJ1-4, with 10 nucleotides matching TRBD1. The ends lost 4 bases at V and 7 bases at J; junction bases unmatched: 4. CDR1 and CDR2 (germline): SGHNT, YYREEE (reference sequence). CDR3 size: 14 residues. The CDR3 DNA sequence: TGTGCCAGCAGCCGAGGGGACAGGGGTGAAAAACTGTTTTTT. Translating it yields CASSRGDRGEKLFF.

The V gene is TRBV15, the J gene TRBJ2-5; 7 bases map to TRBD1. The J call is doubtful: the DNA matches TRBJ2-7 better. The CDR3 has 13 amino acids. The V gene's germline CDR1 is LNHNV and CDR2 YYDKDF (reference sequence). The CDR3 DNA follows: TGTGCCACCAGGCGACAGGGACAAGACGAGCAGTACTTC. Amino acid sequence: CATRRQGQDEQYF.

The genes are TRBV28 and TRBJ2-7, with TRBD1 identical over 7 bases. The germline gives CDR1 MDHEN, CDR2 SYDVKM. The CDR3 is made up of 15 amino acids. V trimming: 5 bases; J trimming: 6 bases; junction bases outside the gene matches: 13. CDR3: CASSTRDSPTSEQYF. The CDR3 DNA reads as TGTGCCAGCAGTACCAGGGACAGTCCTACGAGCGAGCAGTACTTC.

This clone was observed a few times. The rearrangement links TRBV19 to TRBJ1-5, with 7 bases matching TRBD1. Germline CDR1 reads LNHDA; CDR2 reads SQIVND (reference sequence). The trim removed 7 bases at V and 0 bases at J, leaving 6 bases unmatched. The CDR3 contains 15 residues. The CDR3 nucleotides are TGTGCCAGTACCTGGGACAGTTATAGCAATCAGCCCCAGCATTTT. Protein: CASTWDSYSNQPQHF.